The sequence of this T cell receptor beta chain was determined in a study of identical twins. Remarks on this clonotype: Its antigen is currently unknown.

This CDR3 has 18 amino acids. Trimming cost V 3 bases and J 5 bases, with 23 bases left between them. CDR1 is SGDLS, CDR2 YYNGEE, per germline. Regarding the study as a whole: Abundant cord blood beta clonotypes carried fewer insertions; memory repertoires showed none.

Using its own MiXCR run on the 5' RACE reads, TCRdb lists one record per CDR3 protein. This table has 1,800,000 or so distinct CDR3 sequences, around 29% appearing once. The specimen was cord blood. The chain combines TRBV9 with TRBJ2-2, with D hard to call. The sequence derives from a newborn girl in good health. CDR3 bases: TGTGCCAGCAGCGCAGAGAGGTCGTCCCTAAGCCGTACCGGGGAGCTGTTTTTT. It codes for CASSAERSSLSRTGELFF.